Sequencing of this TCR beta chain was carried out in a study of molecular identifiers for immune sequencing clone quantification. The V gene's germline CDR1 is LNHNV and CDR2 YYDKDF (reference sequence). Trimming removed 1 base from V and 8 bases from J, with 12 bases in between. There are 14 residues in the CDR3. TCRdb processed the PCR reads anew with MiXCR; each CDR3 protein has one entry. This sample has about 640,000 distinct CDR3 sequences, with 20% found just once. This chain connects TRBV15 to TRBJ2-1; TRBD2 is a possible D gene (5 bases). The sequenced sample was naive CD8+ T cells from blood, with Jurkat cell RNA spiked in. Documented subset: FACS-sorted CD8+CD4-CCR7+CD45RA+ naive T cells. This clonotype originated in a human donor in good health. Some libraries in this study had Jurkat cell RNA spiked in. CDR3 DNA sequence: TGTGCCACCAGCAGAGCTGGCGGGTTAGATGAGCAGTTCTTC. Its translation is CATSRAGGLDEQFF.